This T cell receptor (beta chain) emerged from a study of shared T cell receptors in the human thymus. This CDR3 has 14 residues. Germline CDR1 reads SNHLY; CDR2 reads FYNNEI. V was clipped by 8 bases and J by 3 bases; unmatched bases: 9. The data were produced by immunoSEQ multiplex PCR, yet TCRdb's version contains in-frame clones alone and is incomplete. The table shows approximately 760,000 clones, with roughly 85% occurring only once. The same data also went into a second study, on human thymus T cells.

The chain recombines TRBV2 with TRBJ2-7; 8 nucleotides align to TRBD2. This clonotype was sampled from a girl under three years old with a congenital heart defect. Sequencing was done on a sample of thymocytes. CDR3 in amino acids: CASGVSGGDYEQYF. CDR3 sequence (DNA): TGTGCCAGCGGGGTGTCGGGGGGGGACTACGAGCAGTACTTC.